This passage covers 24 T cell receptor beta chains from one sample sequenced in a study of blood T cell repertoires in COVID-19. Assay: immunoSEQ multiplex PCR; the TCRdb copy retains only in-frame clones and omits some. The repertoire holds under 250,000 clones, with about 91% as singletons. The material sequenced was PBMCs or T cells enriched from blood (not recorded which). These receptor sequences come from a woman between 25 and 40 years old with acute COVID-19.

The chain uses TRBV7-8 and TRBJ1-1; D might be TRBD1 (6 bases). CDR1 SGHVS and CDR2 FQNEAQ come from the germline V gene. V was trimmed by 0 bases and J by 0 bases, leaving 8 bases between them. The length of the CDR3 is 15 residues. This CDR3 reads CASSLAGQLNTEAFF. CDR3 DNA sequence: TGTGCCAGCAGCTTAGCCGGACAGCTGAACACTGAAGCTTTCTTT.

The rearrangement uses TRBV19 and TRBJ2-5; tentative D call: TRBD2 (6 bases). The CDR3 is 14 amino acids. Trimming took 4 bases from V and 1 from J, leaving 10 bases between them. Germline lookup yields CDR1 LNHDA and CDR2 SQIVND (reference sequence). The CDR3 sequence is CASSNREFQETQYF. In DNA form, the CDR3 reads TGTGCCAGTAGTAACCGGGAGTTCCAAGAGACCCAGTACTTC.

This clone was seen once. For the CDR3, the DNA is TGTGCCAGTAGTATCCCCACCGACAGTCGTAATTCACCCCTCCACTTT. Translating gives CASSIPTDSRNSPLHF. The V gene is TRBV19, the J gene TRBJ1-6; TRBD1 might be the D (5 bases). Per the germline V gene, CDR1 is LNHDA and CDR2 is SQIVND (reference sequence). The CDR3 consists of 16 residues. With 3 bases removed from V and 6 bases from J, the gap between germline ends came to 15 bases.

This clone was counted once. The J gene is TRBJ1-2, the V gene TRBV27; D may be TRBD1 (6 bases). This CDR3 has 14 amino acids. The V gene lost 3 bases and the J gene lost 4 bases, with 12 bases spanning the gap. The germline V gene encodes CDR1 MNHEY and CDR2 SMNVEV (reference sequence). The CDR3 nucleotides are TGTGCCAGCAGTTTGGGGGGGGCCGTCTATGGCTACACCTTC. Protein product: CASSLGGAVYGYTF.

The CDR3 region is CASSLRESQEAFF. The CDR3 coding sequence is TGTGCCAGCAGCTTAAGGGAGAGCCAGGAAGCTTTCTTT. This chain links TRBV5-4 with TRBJ1-1, with D unclear. V dropped 2 bases and J dropped 8 bases, with 13 bases sitting between them. This CDR3 is 13 amino acids long. The germline V gene encodes CDR1 SGHNT and CDR2 YYREEE (reference sequence).

The V call is TRBV10-1, the J call TRBJ1-4; no clear D gene. V lost 0 bases and J 5 bases, leaving 10 bases between the germline ends. The CDR3 sequence is 15 residues long. Germline V gene lookup returns CDR1 WNHNN and CDR2 SYGVQD (reference sequence). The CDR3 reads CASSESASENEKLFF. The CDR3 DNA sequence: TGCGCCAGCAGTGAGTCGGCCAGCGAAAATGAAAAACTGTTTTTT.

The genes are TRBV18 and TRBJ2-2, with D perhaps matching TRBD1 (5 bases). V was shortened by 3 bases and J by 0 bases, with 14 bases between the two germline ends. From germline, CDR1 is KGHSH and CDR2 LQKENI. This CDR3 is 17 amino acids long. Here the CDR3 reads CASSPPTGPANTGELFF. The CDR3 nucleotides are TGTGCCAGCTCACCGCCTACAGGCCCCGCGAACACCGGGGAGCTGTTTTTT.

The CDR3 region has the DNA TGCGCCAGCAGTGATCAAAGGGAGTGGACTGAAGCTTTCTTT. Translating it yields CASSDQREWTEAFF. The chain carries TRBV10-1 and TRBJ1-1; unclear D gene. The ends were cut back, 3 bases at V and 5 bases at J, with 13 bases in the middle. The CDR3 has 14 amino acids. Germline CDR1 reads WNHNN; CDR2 reads SYGVQD (reference sequence).

The V gene is TRBV5-5, the J gene TRBJ1-4, with unresolved D. The germline CDR1 and CDR2 sequences are SGHKS and YYEKEE (reference sequence). This CDR3 has 16 amino acids. V dropped 6 bases and J dropped 0 bases, with 15 bases sitting between them. The CDR3 sequence is CASTYGEGATNEKLFF. The CDR3 nucleotides are TGTGCCAGCACCTATGGGGAGGGAGCAACTAATGAAAAACTGTTTTTT.

This clone appeared a few times. This rearrangement joins TRBV7-2 to TRBJ1-5; D possibly corresponds to TRBD1 (5 bases). From germline, CDR1 is SGHTA and CDR2 FQGNSA. The CDR3 is made up of 14 amino acids. Trimming pared 5 bases from V and 2 bases from J, leaving 10 bases between. CDR3 bases: TGTGCCAGCAGCCGGGGGGGTGGCAATCAGCCCCAGCATTTT. Its translation is CASSRGGGNQPQHF.

V is TRBV20-1 and J is TRBJ2-5; maybe TRBD2 (7 bases). Germline values: CDR1 DFQATT, CDR2 SNEGSKA (reference sequence). The CDR3 has 16 amino acids. V dropped 3 bases and J dropped 2 bases, with 19 bases sitting between them. The CDR3, as DNA: TGCAGTGCTAGTCCTCAGGGAGGGGGGGTACAAGAGACCCAGTACTTC. It translates to CSASPQGGGVQETQYF.

The V and J genes are TRBV7-9 and TRBJ1-1; no reliable D call. The V end lost 3 bases, the J end lost 2 bases, and 7 bases lay between the germline ends. Per germline, CDR1 SEHNR and CDR2 FQNEAQ (reference sequence). There are 13 residues in the CDR3. The CDR3 loop reads CASSFTVNTEAFF. The CDR3 DNA reads as TGTGCCAGCAGCTTCACGGTCAACACTGAAGCTTTCTTT. The full variable domain, completed using reference TRBV7-9 and TRBJ1-1, is DTGVSQNPRHKITKRGQNVTFRCDPISEHNRLYWYRQTLGQGPEFLTYFQNEAQLEKSRLLSDRFSAERPKGSFSTLEIQRTEQGDSAMYLCASSFTVNTEAFFGQGTRLTVV.

The chain has TRBV25-1 and TRBJ2-1; 10 nucleotides agree with TRBD1. From germline, CDR1 is MGHDK and CDR2 SYGVNS. This CDR3 contains 16 residues. J gave up 3 bases and V 4 bases, and 6 bases lay outside the gene matches. The CDR3 spells CASSGTGQGVYNEQFF. CDR3 DNA: TGTGCCAGCAGTGGGACAGGACAGGGGGTCTACAATGAGCAGTTCTTC.

The table lists this clone with a count of one. CDR3 in DNA: TGTGCCAGCAGCTTGAGAGGACAGGGCGTCGAGGGCTACACCTTC. It specifies CASSLRGQGVEGYTF. V and J are TRBV11-2 and TRBJ1-2; TRBD1 aligns across 8 bases. Germline lookup yields CDR1 SGHAT and CDR2 FQNNGV. The V segment lost 3 bases and the J segment 8 bases; nucleotides outside the gene matches: 11. The CDR3 runs to 15 residues.

The genes are TRBV15 and TRBJ2-7; D is perhaps TRBD2 (6 bases). The CDR3 totals 15 residues. Germline V gene data show CDR1 as LNHNV and CDR2 as YYDKDF (reference sequence). The V end lost 5 bases, the J end lost 1 base, and 15 bases lay between the germline ends. CDR3 region: CATSPHGGISYEQYF. The CDR3 DNA follows: TGTGCCACCAGCCCCCATGGGGGGATTTCCTACGAGCAGTACTTC.

The V and J genes are TRBV10-1 and TRBJ2-1; no clear D. This CDR3 region has 11 residues. Between the trimmed V and J ends, which lost 1 base and 9 bases, there was a span of 4 bases. Germline V lookup: CDR1 WNHNN, CDR2 SYGVQD (reference sequence). The CDR3 region has the DNA TGCGCCAGCAGTGAGTATAGTGAGCAGTTCTTC. It codes for CASSEYSEQFF.

The gene calls are TRBV7-8 and TRBJ1-2, with TRBD1 identical over 7 bases. This CDR3 has 18 amino acids. V was clipped by 1 base and J by 5 bases; unmatched bases: 16. CDR1 SGHVS and CDR2 FQNEAQ come from the germline V gene. CDR3 protein: CASSLEGGGLSLIYGYTF. In DNA, the CDR3 is TGTGCCAGCAGCTTAGAAGGGGGCGGACTTTCGCTCATTTATGGCTACACCTTC.

V usage is TRBV11-2 and J usage is TRBJ1-5, with 7 bases fitting TRBD1. Trimming removed 4 bases from V and 5 bases from J; junction bases left unmatched: 2. The CDR3 has 13 residues. CDR1 and CDR2 (germline): SGHAT, FQNNGV. The CDR3 DNA follows: TGTGCCAGCAGCTCTGACAGGGATCAGCCCCAGCATTTT. Translated, it gives CASSSDRDQPQHF.

The V call is TRBV14, the J call TRBJ2-7; weak D call: TRBD2 (5 bases). The germline CDR1 and CDR2 sequences are SGHDN and FVKESK. The CDR3 totals 15 residues. The V and J ends lost 4 bases and 2 bases respectively, with 15 bases between them. The CDR3 here is CASSPVMSGTYEQYF. DNA for the CDR3: TGTGCCAGCAGCCCGGTTATGAGCGGAACCTACGAGCAGTACTTC.

J is TRBJ1-1 and V is TRBV5-5; D remains unclear. V shed 9 bases and J shed 2 bases, with 11 bases lying between them. Germline V lookup: CDR1 SGHKS, CDR2 YYEKEE (reference sequence). The CDR3 is 12 residues long. In DNA, the CDR3 is TGTGCCACCAGGCACTCCAACACTGAAGCTTTCTTT. It yields the protein CATRHSNTEAFF.

V gene TRBV19 combines with J gene TRBJ2-2, with D possibly TRBD1 on 6 matching bases. The V and J ends lost 3 bases and 9 bases respectively, with 14 bases between them. CDR3 length: 14 amino acids. Germline V gives CDR1 LNHDA, CDR2 SQIVND (reference sequence). This CDR3 is CASSIPDSFRELFF. Here the CDR3 DNA reads TGTGCCAGTAGTATTCCGGACAGTTTTAGGGAGCTGTTTTTT.

The chain recombines TRBV3-1 (or the pseudogene TRBV3-2) with TRBJ2-5, with D possibly TRBD1 on 5 matching bases. The germline gives CDR1 LGHDT, CDR2 YNNKEL (reference sequence). The CDR3 is 13 residues long. The ends were cut back, 4 bases at V and 2 bases at J, with 8 bases in the middle. The CDR3 DNA reads TGTGCCAGCAGCCCAGGGATACAAGAGACCCAGTACTTC. The encoded protein is CASSPGIQETQYF.

V is TRBV19 and J is TRBJ2-2; D remains ambiguous. This CDR3 comprises 14 residues. Germline-derived CDR1 and CDR2 are LNHDA and SQIVND (reference sequence). V was shortened by 7 bases and J by 0 bases, with 9 bases between the two germline ends. The CDR3: CASTKGANTGELFF. In nucleotides, the CDR3 is TGTGCCAGTACTAAAGGAGCGAACACCGGGGAGCTGTTTTTT.

The chain is built from TRBV4-3 and TRBJ1-1; 8 nucleotides agree with TRBD1. This CDR3 region has 15 residues. The V segment lost 3 bases and the J segment 4 bases; nucleotides outside the gene matches: 7. Germline V CDR1 and CDR2: LGHNA, YSLEER. The CDR3 region has the DNA TGCGCCAGCAGCCAGCGGACAGGGCAAATCACTGAAGCTTTCTTT. Protein product: CASSQRTGQITEAFF.